The next 3 T cell receptor beta chains were all read from a single sample in a study of cytomegalovirus exposure and HLA in healthy donors. The primer mix had 60 Vbeta and 13 Jbeta primers. The method was immunoSEQ multiplex PCR; TCRdb's version includes in-frame clones alone and lacks a portion of them. Here the sample spans 180,000 or so clones, roughly 79% being singletons. The sample was PBMCs. These receptors all come from a man aged 40-50 years in good health and CMV-seropositive.

The chain employs TRBV4-2 and TRBJ2-5; D not resolved. CDR3 size: 14 residues. Trimming removed 0 bases at V and 3 bases at J, with 8 bases between. CDR1 and CDR2 from the germline V gene are LGHNA and YNFKEQ. CDR3 protein: CASSQDLAEETQYF. In DNA form, the CDR3 reads TGTGCCAGCAGCCAAGATCTTGCGGAAGAGACCCAGTACTTC.

J is TRBJ2-1 and V is TRBV19; TRBD2 aligns across 8 bases. CDR1 and CDR2 from the germline V gene are LNHDA and SQIVND (reference sequence). V shed 3 bases, J shed 5 bases, and the junction held 9 bases outside the gene matches. The CDR3 has 16 residues. CDR3 in amino acids: CASSMRGSGNNNEQFF. CDR3 DNA sequence: TGTGCCAGTAGTATGAGGGGTAGCGGGAACAACAATGAGCAGTTCTTC.

The gene calls are TRBV19 and TRBJ1-1, with D possibly being TRBD1 (5 bases). Per germline, CDR1 LNHDA and CDR2 SQIVND (reference sequence). The germline V and J ends were trimmed by 6 bases and 5 bases, with 22 bases remaining between them. CDR3 length: 16 amino acids. The DNA of the CDR3 is TGTGCCAGTAGCGCCCCGGAGGGGTGGGGGTGGACTGAAGCTTTCTTT. Translating it yields CASSAPEGWGWTEAFF.